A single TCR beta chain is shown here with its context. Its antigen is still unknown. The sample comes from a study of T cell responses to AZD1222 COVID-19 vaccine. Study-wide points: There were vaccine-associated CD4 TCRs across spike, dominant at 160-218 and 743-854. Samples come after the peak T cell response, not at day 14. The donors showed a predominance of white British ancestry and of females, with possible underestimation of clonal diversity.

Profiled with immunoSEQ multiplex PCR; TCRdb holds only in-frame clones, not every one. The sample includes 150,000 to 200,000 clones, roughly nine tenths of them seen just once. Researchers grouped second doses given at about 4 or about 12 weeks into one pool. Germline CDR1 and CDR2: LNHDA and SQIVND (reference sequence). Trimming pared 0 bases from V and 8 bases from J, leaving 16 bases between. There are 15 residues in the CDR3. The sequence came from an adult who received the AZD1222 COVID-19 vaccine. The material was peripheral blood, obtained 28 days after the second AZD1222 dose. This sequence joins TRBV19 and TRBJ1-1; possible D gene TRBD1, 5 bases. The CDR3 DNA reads TGTGCCAGTAGTATAGATGGGCGTGGGAGGGGAGAAGCTTTCTTT. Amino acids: CASSIDGRGRGEAFF.